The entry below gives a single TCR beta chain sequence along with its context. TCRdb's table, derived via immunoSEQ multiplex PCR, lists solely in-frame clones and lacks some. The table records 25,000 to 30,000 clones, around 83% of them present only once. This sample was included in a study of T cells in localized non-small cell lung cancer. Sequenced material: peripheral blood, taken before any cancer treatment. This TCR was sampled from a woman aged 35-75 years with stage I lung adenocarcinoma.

The CDR3 here is CATKKDRNTEAFF. The CDR3 DNA reads as TGTGCCACCAAGAAGGACAGGAACACTGAAGCTTTCTTT. The genes are TRBV14 and TRBJ1-1, with a weak D call TRBD1 (6 bases). The V end was cut by 10 bases, the J end by 1 base, with 13 bases between. The germline CDR1 and CDR2 sequences are SGHDN and FVKESK. This CDR3 is 13 amino acids long.